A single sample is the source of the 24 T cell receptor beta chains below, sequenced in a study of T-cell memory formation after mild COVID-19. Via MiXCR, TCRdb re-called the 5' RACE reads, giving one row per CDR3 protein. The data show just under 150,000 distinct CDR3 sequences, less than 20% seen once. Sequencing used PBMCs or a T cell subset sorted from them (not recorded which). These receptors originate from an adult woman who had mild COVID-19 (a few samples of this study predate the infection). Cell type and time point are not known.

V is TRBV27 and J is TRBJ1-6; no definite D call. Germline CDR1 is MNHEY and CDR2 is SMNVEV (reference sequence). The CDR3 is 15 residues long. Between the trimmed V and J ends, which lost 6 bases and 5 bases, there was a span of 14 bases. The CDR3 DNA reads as TGTGCCAGCAGCCCTTCCGCCCCAAATAATTCACCCCTCCACTTT. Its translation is CASSPSAPNNSPLHF.

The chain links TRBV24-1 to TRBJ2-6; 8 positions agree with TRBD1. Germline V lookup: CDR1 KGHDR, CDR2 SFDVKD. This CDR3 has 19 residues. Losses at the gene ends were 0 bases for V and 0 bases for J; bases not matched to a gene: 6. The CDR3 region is CATSDLPGQAPSGANVLTF. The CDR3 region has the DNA TGTGCCACCAGTGATTTGCCGGGACAGGCACCCTCTGGGGCCAACGTCCTGACTTTC.

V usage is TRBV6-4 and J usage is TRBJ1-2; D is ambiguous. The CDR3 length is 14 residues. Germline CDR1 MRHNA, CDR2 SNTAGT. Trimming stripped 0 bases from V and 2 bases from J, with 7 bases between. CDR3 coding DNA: TGTGCCAGCAGTGACTCTGGCCGAAACTATGGCTACACCTTC. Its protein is CASSDSGRNYGYTF.

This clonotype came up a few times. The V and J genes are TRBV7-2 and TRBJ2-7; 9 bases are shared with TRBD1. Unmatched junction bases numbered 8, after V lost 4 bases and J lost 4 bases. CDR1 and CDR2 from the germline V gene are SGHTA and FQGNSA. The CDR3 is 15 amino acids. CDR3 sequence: CASSSQTGGGYEQYF. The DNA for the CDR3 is TGTGCCAGCAGCTCCCAGACAGGGGGAGGATACGAGCAGTACTTC.

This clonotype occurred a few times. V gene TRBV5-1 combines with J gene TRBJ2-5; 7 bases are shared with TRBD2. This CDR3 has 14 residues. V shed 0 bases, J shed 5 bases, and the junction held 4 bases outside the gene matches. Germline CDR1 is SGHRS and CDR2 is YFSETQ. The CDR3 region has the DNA TGCGCCAGCAGCTTGGGGCGTAGCGGGGAGACCCAGTACTTC. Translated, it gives CASSLGRSGETQYF.

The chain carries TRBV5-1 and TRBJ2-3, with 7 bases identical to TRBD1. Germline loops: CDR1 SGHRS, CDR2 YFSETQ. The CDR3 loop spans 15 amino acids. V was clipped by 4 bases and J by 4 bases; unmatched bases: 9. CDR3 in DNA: TGCGCCAGCAGCGCCCGAACAGGGGCCGCAGATACGCAGTATTTT. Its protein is CASSARTGAADTQYF.

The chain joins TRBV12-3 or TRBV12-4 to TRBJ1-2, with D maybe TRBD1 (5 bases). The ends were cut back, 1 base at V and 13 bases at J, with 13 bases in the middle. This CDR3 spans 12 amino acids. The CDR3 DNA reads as TGTGCCAGCAGTTTAGTCGCAGGGCGGGTCACCTTC. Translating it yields CASSLVAGRVTF.

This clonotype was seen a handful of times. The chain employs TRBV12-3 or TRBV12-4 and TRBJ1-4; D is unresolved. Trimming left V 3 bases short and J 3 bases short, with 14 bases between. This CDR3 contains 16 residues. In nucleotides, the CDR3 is TGTGCCAGCAGTTTTGGTGTGGGGAAACCTAATGAAAAACTGTTTTTT. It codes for CASSFGVGKPNEKLFF.

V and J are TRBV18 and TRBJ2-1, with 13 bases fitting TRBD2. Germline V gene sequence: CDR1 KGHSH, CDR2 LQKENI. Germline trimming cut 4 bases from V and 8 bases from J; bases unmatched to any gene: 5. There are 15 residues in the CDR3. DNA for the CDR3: TGTGCCAGCTCACAAACTAGCGGGAGGGTTGATGAGCAGTTCTTC. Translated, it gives CASSQTSGRVDEQFF.

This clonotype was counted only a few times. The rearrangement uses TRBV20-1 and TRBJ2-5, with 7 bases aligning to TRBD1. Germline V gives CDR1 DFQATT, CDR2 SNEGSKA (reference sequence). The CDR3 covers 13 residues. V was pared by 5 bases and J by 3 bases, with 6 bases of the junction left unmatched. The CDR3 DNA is TGCAGTGCTGACCCGACAGGGAAAGAGACCCAGTACTTC. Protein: CSADPTGKETQYF.

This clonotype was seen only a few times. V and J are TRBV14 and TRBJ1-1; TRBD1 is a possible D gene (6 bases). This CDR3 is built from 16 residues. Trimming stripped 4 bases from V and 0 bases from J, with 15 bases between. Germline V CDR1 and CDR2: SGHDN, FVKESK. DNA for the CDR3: TGTGCCAGCAGCCTTCAGAGGACAGACTTGAACACTGAAGCTTTCTTT. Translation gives CASSLQRTDLNTEAFF.

The CDR3, as DNA: TGTGCCAGCAGCCAGGGGACTAACTATGGCTACACCTTC. Residues: CASSQGTNYGYTF. The chain uses TRBV3-1 and TRBJ1-2; D gene ambiguous. Per the germline V gene, CDR1 is LGHDT and CDR2 is YNNKEL (reference sequence). The CDR3 contains 13 residues. The V gene lost 3 bases and the J gene lost 0 bases, with 5 bases spanning the gap.

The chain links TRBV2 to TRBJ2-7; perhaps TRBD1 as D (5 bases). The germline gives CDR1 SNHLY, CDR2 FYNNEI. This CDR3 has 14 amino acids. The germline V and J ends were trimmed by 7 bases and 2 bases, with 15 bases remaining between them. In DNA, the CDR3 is TGTGCCAGCACCTCCTTTCAGGGTACCTACGAGCAGTACTTC. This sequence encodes CASTSFQGTYEQYF.

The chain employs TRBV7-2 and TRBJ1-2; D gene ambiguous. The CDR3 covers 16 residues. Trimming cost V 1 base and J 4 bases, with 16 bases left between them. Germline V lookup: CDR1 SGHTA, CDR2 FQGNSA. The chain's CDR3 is CASSLGAPLAGYGYTF. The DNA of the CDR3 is TGTGCCAGCAGCTTAGGGGCACCTCTTGCCGGCTATGGCTACACCTTC.

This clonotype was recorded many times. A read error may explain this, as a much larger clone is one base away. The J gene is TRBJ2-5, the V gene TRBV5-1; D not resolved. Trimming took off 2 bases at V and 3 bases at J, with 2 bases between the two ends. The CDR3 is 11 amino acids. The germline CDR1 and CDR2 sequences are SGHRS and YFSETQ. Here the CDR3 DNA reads TGCGCCAGCAGCTTTGAAGAGACCCAGTACTTC. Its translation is CASSFEETQYF.

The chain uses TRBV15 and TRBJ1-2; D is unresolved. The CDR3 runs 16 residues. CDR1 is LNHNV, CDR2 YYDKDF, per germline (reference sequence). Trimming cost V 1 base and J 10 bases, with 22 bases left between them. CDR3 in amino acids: CATSRVPPYIGRYYTF. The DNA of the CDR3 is TGTGCCACCAGCAGAGTCCCCCCCTATATAGGACGATACTACACCTTC. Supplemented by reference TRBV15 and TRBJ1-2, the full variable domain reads DAMVIQNPRYQVTQFGKPVTLSCSQTLNHNVMYWYQQKSSQAPKLLFHYYDKDFNNEADTPDNFQSRRPNTSFCFLDIRSPGLGDTAMYLCATSRVPPYIGRYYTFGSGTRLTVV.

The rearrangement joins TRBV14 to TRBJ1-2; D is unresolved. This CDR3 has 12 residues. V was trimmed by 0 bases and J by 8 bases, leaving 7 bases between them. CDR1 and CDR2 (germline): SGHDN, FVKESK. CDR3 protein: CASSQEFRGYTF. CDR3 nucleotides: TGTGCCAGCAGCCAAGAATTTCGAGGCTACACCTTC.

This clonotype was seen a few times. CDR3 nucleotides: TGCGCCAGCAACCCGGAGAGGGGGCCGTTTTACGAGCAGTACTTC. It is translated as CASNPERGPFYEQYF. This rearrangement joins TRBV5-1 to TRBJ2-7, with 7 bases lining up with TRBD1. V gave up 6 bases and J gave up 4 bases; unmatched junction bases: 13. This CDR3 has 15 residues. CDR1 SGHRS and CDR2 YFSETQ come from the germline V gene.

CDR3 residues: CASDQRGLGVETQYF. CDR3 DNA: TGTGCCAGCGACCAGAGGGGTTTGGGTGTAGAGACCCAGTACTTC. The chain joins TRBV3-1 to TRBJ2-5; D possibly matches TRBD1 or TRBD2 (5 bases each). V lost 8 bases and J 4 bases, leaving 20 bases between the germline ends. There are 15 residues in the CDR3. Germline V gives CDR1 LGHDT, CDR2 YNNKEL (reference sequence).

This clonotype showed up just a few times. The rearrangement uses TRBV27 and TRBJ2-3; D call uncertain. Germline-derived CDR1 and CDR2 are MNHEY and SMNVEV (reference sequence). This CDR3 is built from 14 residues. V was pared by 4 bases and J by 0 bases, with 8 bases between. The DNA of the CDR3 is TGTGCCAGCAGTTCCCCACGGAGCACAGATACGCAGTATTTT. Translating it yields CASSSPRSTDTQYF.

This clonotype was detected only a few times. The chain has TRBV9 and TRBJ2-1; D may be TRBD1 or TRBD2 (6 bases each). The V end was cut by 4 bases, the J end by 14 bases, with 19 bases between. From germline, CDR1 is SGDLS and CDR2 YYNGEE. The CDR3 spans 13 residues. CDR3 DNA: TGTGCCAGCAGCCCTTATCCACAGGGAGGAGAGTTCTTC. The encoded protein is CASSPYPQGGEFF.

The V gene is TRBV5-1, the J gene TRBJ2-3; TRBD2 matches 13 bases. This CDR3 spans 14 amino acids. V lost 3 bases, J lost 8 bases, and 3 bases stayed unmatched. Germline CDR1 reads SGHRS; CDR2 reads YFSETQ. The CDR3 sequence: CASSSGTSGVTQYF. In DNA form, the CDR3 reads TGCGCCAGCAGCTCCGGGACTAGCGGGGTTACGCAGTATTTT.

This CDR3 reads CASSHRGLDGYTF. The CDR3 bases are TGTGCCAGCAGCCACAGGGGGCTCGATGGCTACACCTTC. V gene TRBV3-1 combines with J gene TRBJ1-2, with TRBD1 matching 8 bases. Germline CDR1 is LGHDT and CDR2 is YNNKEL (reference sequence). V lost 3 bases to trimming and J lost 6 bases; unmatched junction nucleotides: 3. The CDR3 covers 13 residues.

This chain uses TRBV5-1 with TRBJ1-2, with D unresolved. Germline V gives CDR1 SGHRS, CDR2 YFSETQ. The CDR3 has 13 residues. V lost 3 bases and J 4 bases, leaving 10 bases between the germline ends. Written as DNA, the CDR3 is TGCGCCAGCAGCTCTCAGACGGGCTATGGCTACACCTTC. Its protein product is CASSSQTGYGYTF.